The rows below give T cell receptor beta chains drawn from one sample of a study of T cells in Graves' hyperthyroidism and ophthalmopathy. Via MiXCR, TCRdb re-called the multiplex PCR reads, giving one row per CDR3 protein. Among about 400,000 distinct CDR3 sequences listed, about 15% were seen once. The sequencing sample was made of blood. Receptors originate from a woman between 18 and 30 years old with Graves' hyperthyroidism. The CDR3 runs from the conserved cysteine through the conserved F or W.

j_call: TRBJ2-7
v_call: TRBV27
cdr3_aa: CASTQRAGDLWASGRPSSYEQYF

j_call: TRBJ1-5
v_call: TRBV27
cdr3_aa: CASSLMGVRDQPQHF

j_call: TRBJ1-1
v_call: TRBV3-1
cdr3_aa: CASSQGHRGTEAFF

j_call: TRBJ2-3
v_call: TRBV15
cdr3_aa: CATSRDRAGGEDTQYF

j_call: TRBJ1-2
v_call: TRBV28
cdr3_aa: CASRPGINYGYTF

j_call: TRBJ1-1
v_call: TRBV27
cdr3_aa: CASGRLGTASNTEAFF

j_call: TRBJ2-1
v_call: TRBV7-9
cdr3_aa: CASSPWGDEQFF

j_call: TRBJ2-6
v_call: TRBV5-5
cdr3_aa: CASSLVSTGVSGANVLTF

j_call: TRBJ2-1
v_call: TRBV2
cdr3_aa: CASSVGDEQFF

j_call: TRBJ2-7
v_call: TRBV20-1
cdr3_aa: CSARAGPRPYEQYF

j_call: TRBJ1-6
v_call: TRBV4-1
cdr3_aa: CASKVGVGDRGQTYNSPLHF

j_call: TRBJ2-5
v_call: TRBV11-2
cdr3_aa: CASSSTRQETQYF

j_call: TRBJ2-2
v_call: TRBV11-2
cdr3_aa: CASSLPTGRAGELFF

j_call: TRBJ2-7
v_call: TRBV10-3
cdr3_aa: CAISGKQGAGGSYEQYF